The sequence of this T cell receptor beta chain was determined in a study of Graves' ophthalmopathy and Graves' hyperthyroidism. RNA transcripts served as template for amplifying TCR beta CDR3 sequences. First-round RT-PCR employed HTBI primers, with a second-round multiplex PCR after it. MiXCR, applied by TCRdb to the multiplex PCR reads, yields one record per CDR3 protein. The sample holds around 1,200,000 distinct CDR3 sequences, about 36% seen once. V dropped 6 bases and J dropped 2 bases, with 13 bases sitting between them. The germline V gene has CDR1 MNHEY and CDR2 SVGAGI. The CDR3 has 14 amino acids.

The specimen sequenced was peripheral blood or thyroid tissue (not recorded which). The V gene is TRBV6-5, the J gene TRBJ1-2, with a tentative D call TRBD1 (5 bases). This TCR came from an adult man with Graves' hyperthyroidism. The CDR3 sequence is CASSPGYSNYGYTF. In DNA form, the CDR3 reads TGTGCCAGCAGCCCAGGGTACAGCAACTATGGCTACACCTTC.